The 13 T cell receptor beta chains given below trace back to one sample, sequenced in a study of cytomegalovirus exposure and HLA in healthy donors. The PCR used 60 Vbeta and 13 Jbeta primers. Sequenced by immunoSEQ multiplex PCR; TCRdb stores in-frame clones only, minus some. The sample contains some 110,000 clones, around 70% of which appear only once. The sequencing sample was made of PBMCs. These receptor sequences come from a man aged 25 to 40 in good health and CMV-seropositive.

This chain connects TRBV25-1 to TRBJ2-3; a possible D gene is TRBD1 (6 bases). V lost 7 bases, J lost 3 bases, and 11 bases lay in between. Germline V gives CDR1 MGHDK, CDR2 SYGVNS. CDR3 length: 13 amino acids. This chain's CDR3 is CASTYQGTDTQYF. For the CDR3, the DNA is TGTGCCAGCACCTATCAGGGGACAGATACGCAGTATTTT.

This clone turned up a few times. The chain combines TRBV11-3 with TRBJ2-1; D possibly corresponds to TRBD1 (5 bases). This CDR3 is 14 amino acids long. Looked up from germline, CDR1 is SGHNT and CDR2 is YENEEA. The V gene lost 5 bases and the J gene lost 8 bases, with 16 bases spanning the gap. CDR3 residues: CASSMQGKFDEQFF. CDR3 nucleotides: TGTGCCAGCAGCATGCAGGGAAAATTTGATGAGCAGTTCTTC.

This clone was seen only once. The rearrangement links TRBV13 to TRBJ2-1; 7 bases match TRBD1. Per the germline V gene, CDR1 is PRHDT and CDR2 is FYEKMQ (reference sequence). After removal of 1 base from V and 3 bases from J, the junction contained 3 bases not matched to a gene. This CDR3 has 15 amino acids. This CDR3 is CASSLAQGFYNEQFF. Written as DNA, the CDR3 is TGTGCCAGCAGCTTAGCACAGGGGTTCTACAATGAGCAGTTCTTC.

The chain employs TRBV6-1 and TRBJ1-1; 9 nucleotides align to TRBD1. The germline V gene encodes CDR1 MNHNS and CDR2 SASEGT. V was pared by 11 bases and J by 2 bases, with 6 bases of the junction left unmatched. This CDR3 spans 13 amino acids. CDR3 protein: CALQQGANTEAFF. The DNA of the CDR3 is TGTGCCCTACAACAGGGGGCAAACACTGAAGCTTTCTTT.

The rearrangement links TRBV5-1 to TRBJ2-5; a weak D match, TRBD1 (5 bases). Germline loops: CDR1 SGHRS, CDR2 YFSETQ. The CDR3 is 15 amino acids. The V and J ends lost 0 bases and 4 bases respectively, with 13 bases between them. The CDR3 loop is CASSLAEAGLETQYF. The CDR3 DNA reads TGCGCCAGCAGCTTGGCCGAGGCAGGGTTAGAGACCCAGTACTTC.

The genes are TRBV9 and TRBJ1-1, with a weak D call TRBD1 (6 bases). Germline V lookup: CDR1 SGDLS, CDR2 YYNGEE. The CDR3 is 14 residues long. The germline V and J ends were trimmed by 4 bases and 4 bases, with 14 bases remaining between them. The CDR3 coding sequence is TGTGCCAGCAGCACCCGACAGGCTGGCACTGAAGCTTTCTTT. It codes for CASSTRQAGTEAFF.

This clone has more than one count but fewer than ten. The chain uses TRBV10-3 and TRBJ1-1; unclear D gene. Germline values: CDR1 ENHRY, CDR2 SYGVKD. CDR3 length: 13 amino acids. The germline V and J ends were trimmed by 9 bases and 0 bases, with 11 bases remaining between them. The CDR3 is CAIEQSMNTEAFF. CDR3 in DNA: TGTGCCATAGAACAGAGCATGAACACTGAAGCTTTCTTT.

V usage is TRBV9 and J usage is TRBJ2-1; the D gene is possibly TRBD1 (6 bases). Trimming took off 0 bases at V and 9 bases at J, with 10 bases between the two ends. Per the germline V gene, CDR1 is SGDLS and CDR2 is YYNGEE. There are 13 residues in the CDR3. As DNA, the CDR3 is TGTGCCAGCAGCGTAGCGGGACAAGGTGAGCAGTTCTTC. Translating gives CASSVAGQGEQFF.

The V and J genes are TRBV4-1 and TRBJ2-5, with 11 positions matching TRBD2. The length of the CDR3 is 17 residues. Trimming at V came to 4 bases and at J to 4 bases, leaving 11 bases not matched to a gene. Germline loops: CDR1 MGHRA, CDR2 YSYEKL. The CDR3 DNA is TGCGCCAGCAGCCTAAGCGGGACTAGCGGTGGGGGAGAGACCCAGTACTTC. This translates into CASSLSGTSGGGETQYF.

V and J are TRBV12-2 and TRBJ2-1; the table assigns TRBD2, which was not confirmed against the DNA. TRBV12-2 is deemed a pseudogene. This CDR3 has 14 residues. CDR3: CASRTRGLPNEQFF. Here the CDR3 DNA reads TGTGCAAGTCGTACGCGGGGGCTGCCCAATGAGCAGTTCTTC.

V and J are TRBV6-5 and TRBJ1-3; TRBD1 is a possible D gene (5 bases). In germline, CDR1 is MNHEY, CDR2 SVGAGI. Trimming shortened V by 0 bases and J by 0 bases, and 9 bases separated the two germline ends. The CDR3 is 16 residues long. This CDR3 is CASSYSRQFSGNTIYF. CDR3 nucleotide sequence: TGTGCCAGCAGTTACTCTCGACAGTTCTCTGGAAACACCATATATTTT.

The rearrangement uses TRBV30 and TRBJ1-1, with TRBD1 identical over 11 bases. The CDR3 length is 16 residues. V was clipped by 2 bases and J by 3 bases; unmatched bases: 8. Germline CDR1 and CDR2: GTSNPN and SVGIG (reference sequence). The CDR3 DNA reads TGTGCCTGGAGTCAGCCACGGGACAGGGGGGACACTGAAGCTTTCTTT. Translating it yields CAWSQPRDRGDTEAFF.

This chain links TRBV15 with TRBJ2-4; D possibly corresponds to TRBD2 (6 bases). Germline values: CDR1 LNHNV, CDR2 YYDKDF (reference sequence). CDR3 length: 12 residues. Trimming left V 2 bases short and J 12 bases short, with 11 bases between. The CDR3 coding sequence is TGTGCCACCAGCAGAACGGAGGGCAGTCAGTACTTC. As protein: CATSRTEGSQYF.